Each of the 20 T cell receptor beta chains below was sequenced from the same sample in a study of response to subunit inactivated influenza vaccine. Via MiXCR, TCRdb re-called the RT-PCR reads, giving one row per CDR3 protein. This table has 700,000 to 800,000 distinct CDR3 sequences, 18% appearing once. Here the sequenced sample was PBMCs from blood, taken 4 to 6 days after vaccination. These receptors were obtained from a man in his fifties or sixties who received an inactivated influenza vaccine.

The sample holds a few counts of this clonotype. This chain links TRBV3-1 with TRBJ1-1, with TRBD1 as a possible D gene (5 bases). V shed 0 bases and J shed 3 bases, with 14 bases lying between them. The CDR3 loop spans 16 amino acids. From germline, CDR1 is LGHDT and CDR2 YNNKEL (reference sequence). Here the CDR3 reads CASSQDIWGGDTEAFF. CDR3 sequence (DNA): TGTGCCAGCAGCCAAGACATATGGGGGGGGGACACTGAAGCTTTCTTT.

The sample holds a few counts of this clonotype. The chain recombines TRBV29-1 with TRBJ2-1; the match to TRBD1 covers 7 bases. Germline assignment: CDR1 SQVTM and CDR2 ANQGSEA. This CDR3 region has 11 residues. V gave up 8 bases and J gave up 3 bases; unmatched junction bases: 1. The CDR3 coding sequence is TGCAGCTGGGACAGCTACAATGAGCAGTTCTTC. Protein sequence: CSWDSYNEQFF.

This clonotype was found a few times. The CDR3 DNA follows: TGTGCCAGCAGCTTAGGTGGGACAGGGAGCTCCTATAATTCACCCCTCCACTTT. Its protein is CASSLGGTGSSYNSPLHF. This chain uses TRBV11-2 with TRBJ1-6; 9 bases are shared with TRBD1. Trimming removed 1 base from V and 0 bases from J; junction bases left unmatched: 4. CDR3 length: 18 residues. CDR1 and CDR2 (germline): SGHAT, FQNNGV.

The chain joins TRBV5-6 to TRBJ2-6; a weak D match, TRBD1 (6 bases). V lost 4 bases and J lost 4, with 9 bases in between. This CDR3 has 14 residues. CDR1 and CDR2 from the germline V gene are SGHDT and YYEEEE. CDR3 protein: CASSTGLGANVLTF. In nucleotides, the CDR3 is TGTGCCAGCAGCACAGGGTTAGGGGCCAACGTCCTGACTTTC.

This clonotype was counted between two and nine times. The J gene is TRBJ2-1, the V gene TRBV7-8; no reliable D call. Deletions cut 5 bases from V and 10 bases from J, with 12 bases between. Germline V gene data show CDR1 as SGHVS and CDR2 as FQNEAQ. This CDR3 is 12 amino acids long. The CDR3 sequence: CASSNPTGEQFF. The CDR3 DNA reads as TGTGCCAGCAGCAACCCAACCGGGGAGCAGTTCTTC.

This clonotype was counted between two and nine times. The J gene is TRBJ2-1, the V gene TRBV27; 9 bases are shared with TRBD2. CDR1 and CDR2 (germline): MNHEY, SMNVEV (reference sequence). V trimming: 5 bases; J trimming: 3 bases; junction bases outside the gene matches: 14. The CDR3 is made up of 18 amino acids. CDR3 residues: CASSPLFVLAGGYNEQFF. The DNA of the CDR3 is TGTGCCAGCAGTCCCCTATTCGTACTAGCGGGCGGCTACAATGAGCAGTTCTTC.

This clonotype was seen repeatedly, ten times or more. The rearrangement uses TRBV20-1 and TRBJ2-1, with 14 bases fitting TRBD2. The germline gives CDR1 DFQATT, CDR2 SNEGSKA (reference sequence). The CDR3 spans 15 residues. The V and J ends lost 3 bases and 8 bases, in that order; junction bases with no gene match: 6. The CDR3 coding sequence is TGCAGTGCTAGTAGCGGGACTAGCGGGAGATATGAGCAGTTCTTC. Translation: CSASSGTSGRYEQFF.

J is TRBJ2-1 and V is TRBV11-2, with 11 positions matching TRBD2. J was trimmed by 9 bases and V by 3 bases; bases with no gene match: 10. This CDR3 is built from 16 residues. CDR1 and CDR2 (germline): SGHAT, FQNNGV. The CDR3 DNA is TGTGCCAGCAGCTTGGGGGAACTAGCGGGAGTAGGTGAGCAGTTCTTC. This sequence encodes CASSLGELAGVGEQFF. The variable domain in full, with the rest retrieved from reference TRBV11-2 and TRBJ2-1, is EAGVAQSPRYKIIEKRQSVAFWCNPISGHATLYWYQQILGQGPKLLIQFQNNGVVDDSQLPKDRFSAERLKGVDSTLKIQPAKLEDSAVYLCASSLGELAGVGEQFFGPGTRLTVL.

The J gene is TRBJ2-3, the V gene TRBV6-7; either TRBD1 or TRBD2 may fit D (5 bases each). TRBV6-7 is known as an ORF, though its function is uncertain. This CDR3 region has 15 residues. V lost 9 bases and J lost 7, with 23 bases in between. CDR3 DNA: TGTGCCAGACGGCTAGAAAGGGACCAACTCCATACGCAGTATTTT. Protein sequence: CARRLERDQLHTQYF.

This clonotype has a count of ten or more. The chain uses TRBV5-8 and TRBJ2-1; 10 bases align to TRBD1. The CDR3 runs to 15 residues. The ends lost 4 bases at V and 2 bases at J; junction bases unmatched: 3. Germline V lookup: CDR1 SGHTS, CDR2 YDEGEE. The CDR3 DNA is TGTGCCAGCAGCGGCGGACAGGGGGCCTACAATGAGCAGTTCTTC. Amino acids: CASSGGQGAYNEQFF. The variable domain in full, completed from reference TRBV5-8 and TRBJ2-1, reads EAGVTQSPTHLIKTRGQQATLRCSPISGHTSVYWYQQALGLGLQFLLWYDEGEERNRGNFPPRFSGRQFPNYSSELNVNALELEDSALYLCASSGGQGAYNEQFFGPGTRLTVL.

Ten or more counts support this clonotype. This chain uses TRBV7-9 with TRBJ2-7, with 11 bases fitting TRBD1. Looked up from germline, CDR1 is SEHNR and CDR2 is FQNEAQ (reference sequence). The CDR3 has 15 amino acids. V was clipped by 1 base and J by 3 bases; unmatched bases: 2. CDR3 protein: CASSLVGTGGYEQYF. The CDR3 region has the DNA TGTGCCAGCAGCTTAGTAGGGACAGGGGGCTACGAGCAGTACTTC.

V gene TRBV29-1 combines with J gene TRBJ2-1; TRBD2 might be the D (5 bases). Trimming shortened V by 2 bases and J by 7 bases, and 15 bases separated the two germline ends. This CDR3 is built from 14 residues. Germline CDR1 reads SQVTM; CDR2 reads ANQGSEA. The CDR3 region has the DNA TGCAGCGTTGAATCGTCGGGAAATGGAAATGAGCAGTTCTTC. This codes for CSVESSGNGNEQFF.

This clonotype was seen a few times. V is TRBV15 and J is TRBJ2-4; a weak D match, TRBD2 (7 bases). Germline V CDR1 and CDR2: LNHNV, YYDKDF (reference sequence). The CDR3 length is 17 residues. Trimming left V 2 bases short and J 0 bases short, with 14 bases between. CDR3 DNA: TGTGCCACCAGCAGAACAGAAGGGGGGGAAGCCAAAAACATTCAGTACTTC. Encoded protein: CATSRTEGGEAKNIQYF.

In regard to this clonotype: The junction does not match germline at one end; this may be a read error. The chain couples TRBV20-1 to TRBJ2-3; D call uncertain. Germline V CDR1 and CDR2: DFQATT, SNEGSKA (reference sequence). The CDR3 is 14 amino acids. CDR3 region: CSVRDLDSTDTQYF. The CDR3 nucleotides read TGCAGTGTTAGAGACTTGGATAGCACAGATACGCAGTATTTT.

The chain joins TRBV3-1 to TRBJ1-5, with 7 bases identical to TRBD1. V was pared by 3 bases and J by 6 bases, with 5 bases of the junction left unmatched. Germline assignment: CDR1 LGHDT and CDR2 YNNKEL (reference sequence). The CDR3 length is 14 residues. This CDR3 reads CASSQRQGGQPQHF. CDR3 nucleotide sequence: TGTGCCAGCAGCCAGAGACAGGGCGGTCAGCCCCAGCATTTT.

This clonotype was recorded a few times. The chain has TRBV4-2 and TRBJ2-7, with D possibly matching TRBD2 (5 bases). CDR3 length equals 16 residues. Germline V gives CDR1 LGHNA, CDR2 YNFKEQ. Trimming cost V 0 bases and J 1 base, with 13 bases left between them. The CDR3 loop reads CASSQDYSGASYEQYF. The CDR3 coding sequence is TGTGCCAGCAGCCAAGATTACAGCGGAGCTTCCTACGAGCAGTACTTC.

The table lists this clonotype with a few counts. This rearrangement joins TRBV20-1 to TRBJ1-4; D is uncertain. CDR3 length equals 14 residues. Trimming stripped 6 bases from V and 0 bases from J, with 11 bases between. Germline assignment: CDR1 DFQATT and CDR2 SNEGSKA (reference sequence). The DNA for the CDR3 is TGCAGTGCAGCGCCGGGATCAACTAATGAAAAACTGTTTTTT. Translating gives CSAAPGSTNEKLFF.

The chain has TRBV7-2 and TRBJ2-7; 7 bases fit TRBD1. The length of the CDR3 is 16 residues. Germline V gene sequence: CDR1 SGHTA, CDR2 FQGNSA. J gave up 4 bases and V 4 bases, and 13 bases lay outside the gene matches. DNA of the CDR3: TGTGCCAGCAGCTCACAGGGGTCCCTCGTAAGATACGAGCAGTACTTC. It is translated as CASSSQGSLVRYEQYF.

The chain links TRBV4-3 to TRBJ2-1; 8 nucleotides align to TRBD2. Per germline, CDR1 LGHNA and CDR2 YSLEER. This CDR3 has 17 amino acids. V gave up 4 bases and J gave up 1 base; unmatched junction bases: 9. The CDR3 region is CASSPGPSGSSYNEQFF. As DNA, the CDR3 is TGCGCCAGCAGCCCCGGTCCCAGCGGGAGTTCCTACAATGAGCAGTTCTTC.

V gene TRBV27 combines with J gene TRBJ2-7; possible D gene TRBD1, 5 bases. CDR1 is MNHEY, CDR2 SMNVEV, per germline (reference sequence). The germline V and J ends were trimmed by 5 bases and 4 bases, with 18 bases remaining between them. The CDR3 length is 15 residues. CDR3 in amino acids: CASSPLRTRRYEQYF. The CDR3 DNA sequence: TGTGCCAGCAGTCCCCTCAGGACACGGCGGTACGAGCAGTACTTC.